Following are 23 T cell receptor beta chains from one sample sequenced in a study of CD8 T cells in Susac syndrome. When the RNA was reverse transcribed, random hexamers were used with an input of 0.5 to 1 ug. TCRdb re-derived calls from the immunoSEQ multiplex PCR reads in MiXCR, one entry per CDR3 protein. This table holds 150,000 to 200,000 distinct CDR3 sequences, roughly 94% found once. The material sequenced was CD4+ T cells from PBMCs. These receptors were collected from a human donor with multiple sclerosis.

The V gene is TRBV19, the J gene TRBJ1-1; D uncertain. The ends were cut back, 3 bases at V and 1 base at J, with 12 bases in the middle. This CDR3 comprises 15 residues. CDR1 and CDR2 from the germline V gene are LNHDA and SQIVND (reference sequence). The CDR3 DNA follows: TGTGCCAGTAGTATGATGACCCGATGGAACACTGAAGCTTTCTTT. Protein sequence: CASSMMTRWNTEAFF.

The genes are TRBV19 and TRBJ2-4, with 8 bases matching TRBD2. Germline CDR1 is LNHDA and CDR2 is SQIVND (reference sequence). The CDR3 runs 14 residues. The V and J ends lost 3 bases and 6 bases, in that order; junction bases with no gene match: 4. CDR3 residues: CASSISAGGNIQYF. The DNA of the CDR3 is TGTGCCAGTAGTATCAGCGCGGGGGGAAACATTCAGTACTTC.

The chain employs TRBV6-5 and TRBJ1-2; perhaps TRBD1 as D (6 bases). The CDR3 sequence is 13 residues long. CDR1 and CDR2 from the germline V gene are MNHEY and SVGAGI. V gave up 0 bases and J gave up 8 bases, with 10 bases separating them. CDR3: CASSYSTGGGYTF. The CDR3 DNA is TGTGCCAGCAGTTACTCGACAGGCGGAGGCTACACCTTC.

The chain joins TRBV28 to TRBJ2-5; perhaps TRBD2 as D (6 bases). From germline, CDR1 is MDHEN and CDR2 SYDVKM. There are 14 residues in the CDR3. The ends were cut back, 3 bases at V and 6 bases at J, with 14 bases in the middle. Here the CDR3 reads CASSFGGSVKTQYF. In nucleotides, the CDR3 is TGTGCCAGCAGTTTCGGGGGATCCGTAAAGACCCAGTACTTC.

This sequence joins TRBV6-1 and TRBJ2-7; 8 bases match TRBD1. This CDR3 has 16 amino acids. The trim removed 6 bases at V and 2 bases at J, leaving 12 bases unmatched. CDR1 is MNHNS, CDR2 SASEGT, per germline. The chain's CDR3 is CASSRGGTGLTYEQYF. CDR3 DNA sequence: TGTGCCAGCAGCAGGGGCGGGACAGGCCTTACCTACGAGCAGTACTTC.

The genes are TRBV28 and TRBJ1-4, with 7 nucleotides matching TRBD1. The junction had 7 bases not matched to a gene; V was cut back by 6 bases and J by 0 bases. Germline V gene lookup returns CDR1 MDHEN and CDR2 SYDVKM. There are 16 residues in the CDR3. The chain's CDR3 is CASSPARGATNEKLFF. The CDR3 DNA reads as TGTGCCAGCAGCCCCGCCAGGGGGGCAACTAATGAAAAACTGTTTTTT. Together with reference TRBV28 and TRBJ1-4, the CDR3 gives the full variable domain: DVKVTQSSRYLVKRTGEKVFLECVQDMDHENMFWYRQDPGLGLRLIYFSYDVKMKEKGDIPEGYSVSREKKERFSLILESASTNQTSMYLCASSPARGATNEKLFFGSGTQLSVL.

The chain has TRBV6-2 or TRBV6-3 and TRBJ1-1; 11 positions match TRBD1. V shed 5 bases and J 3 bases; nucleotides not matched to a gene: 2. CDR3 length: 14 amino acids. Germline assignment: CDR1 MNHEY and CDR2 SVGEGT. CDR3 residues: CASSRTGGDTEAFF. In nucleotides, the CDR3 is TGTGCCAGCAGTCGGACAGGGGGCGACACTGAAGCTTTCTTT.

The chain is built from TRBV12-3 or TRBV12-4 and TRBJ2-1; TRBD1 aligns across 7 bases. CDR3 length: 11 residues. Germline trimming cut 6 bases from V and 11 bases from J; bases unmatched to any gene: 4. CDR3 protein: CASRVRGQQFF. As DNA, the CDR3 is TGTGCCAGCAGGGTTAGGGGGCAGCAGTTCTTC.

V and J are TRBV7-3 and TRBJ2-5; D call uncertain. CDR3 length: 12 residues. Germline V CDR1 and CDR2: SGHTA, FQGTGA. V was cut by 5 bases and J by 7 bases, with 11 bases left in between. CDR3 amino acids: CASSQTGGTQYF. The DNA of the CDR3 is TGTGCCAGCAGCCAGACTGGTGGGACCCAGTACTTC.

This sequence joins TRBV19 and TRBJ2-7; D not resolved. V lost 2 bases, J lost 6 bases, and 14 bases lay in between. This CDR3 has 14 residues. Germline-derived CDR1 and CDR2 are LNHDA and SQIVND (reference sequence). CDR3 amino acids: CASSISPSPREQYF. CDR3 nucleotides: TGTGCCAGTAGTATATCACCGAGCCCTCGCGAGCAGTACTTC.

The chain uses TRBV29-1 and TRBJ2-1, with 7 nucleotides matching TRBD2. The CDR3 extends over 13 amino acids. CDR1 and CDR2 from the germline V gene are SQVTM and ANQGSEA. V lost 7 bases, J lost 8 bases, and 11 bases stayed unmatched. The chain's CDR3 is CSGRPGGPDEQFF. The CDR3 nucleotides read TGCAGCGGTCGACCGGGAGGTCCCGATGAGCAGTTCTTC.

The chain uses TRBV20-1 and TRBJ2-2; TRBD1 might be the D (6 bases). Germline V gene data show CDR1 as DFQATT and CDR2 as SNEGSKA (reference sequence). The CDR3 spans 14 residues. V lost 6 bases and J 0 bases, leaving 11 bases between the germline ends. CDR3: CSAQGLTNTGELFF. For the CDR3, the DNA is TGCAGTGCCCAGGGGCTGACGAACACCGGGGAGCTGTTTTTT.

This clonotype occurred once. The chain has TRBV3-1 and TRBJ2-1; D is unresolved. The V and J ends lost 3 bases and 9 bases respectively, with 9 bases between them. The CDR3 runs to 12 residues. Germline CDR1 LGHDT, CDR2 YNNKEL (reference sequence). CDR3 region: CASSHSYFEQFF. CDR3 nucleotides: TGTGCCAGCAGCCATAGTTATTTTGAGCAGTTCTTC.

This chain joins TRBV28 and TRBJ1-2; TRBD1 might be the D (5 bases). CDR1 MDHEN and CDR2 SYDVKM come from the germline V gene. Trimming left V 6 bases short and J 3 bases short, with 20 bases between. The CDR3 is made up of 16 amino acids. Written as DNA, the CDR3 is TGTGCCAGCAGCCGGAGGGGCAGGGCGAAAGACTATGGCTACACCTTC. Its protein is CASSRRGRAKDYGYTF.

The CDR3 DNA follows: TGTGCCAGCAGCTTCTCATACAGGGGAGGCGAGCAGTACTTC. It encodes CASSFSYRGGEQYF. The V and J genes are TRBV12-3 or TRBV12-4 and TRBJ2-7; possible D gene TRBD1, 7 bases. Deletions cut 6 bases from V and 6 bases from J, with 18 bases between. CDR3 length: 14 residues.

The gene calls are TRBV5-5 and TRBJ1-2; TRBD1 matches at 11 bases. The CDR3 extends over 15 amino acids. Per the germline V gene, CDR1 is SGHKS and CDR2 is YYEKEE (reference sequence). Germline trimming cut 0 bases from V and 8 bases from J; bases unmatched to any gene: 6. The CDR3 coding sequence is TGTGCCAGCAGCTTGGCGGGGACAGGGGGAAGGGGCTACACCTTC. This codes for CASSLAGTGGRGYTF.

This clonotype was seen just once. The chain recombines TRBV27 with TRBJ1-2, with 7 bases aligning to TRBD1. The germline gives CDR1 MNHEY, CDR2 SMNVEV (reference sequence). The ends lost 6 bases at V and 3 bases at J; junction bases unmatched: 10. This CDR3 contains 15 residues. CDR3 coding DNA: TGTGCCAGCAGCTCTCTGACAGGGAATTACTATGGCTACACCTTC. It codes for CASSSLTGNYYGYTF.

In DNA form, the CDR3 reads TGTGCCACCAGATCTGACAGGGCGGGGGACAATGAGCAGTTCTTC. Translated: CATRSDRAGDNEQFF. The chain uses TRBV24-1 and TRBJ2-1, with D perhaps matching TRBD1 or TRBD2 (7 bases each). Germline V gives CDR1 KGHDR, CDR2 SFDVKD. The ends were cut back, 7 bases at V and 5 bases at J, with 17 bases in the middle. This CDR3 has 15 residues.

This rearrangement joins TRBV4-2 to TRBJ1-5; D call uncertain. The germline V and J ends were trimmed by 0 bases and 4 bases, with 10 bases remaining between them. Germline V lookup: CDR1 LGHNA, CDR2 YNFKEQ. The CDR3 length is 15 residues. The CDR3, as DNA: TGTGCCAGCAGCCAAGATCTCCGAGGTAATCAGCCCCAGCATTTT. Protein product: CASSQDLRGNQPQHF.

This CDR3 reads CASSIPLDPGEYGYTF. CDR3 DNA: TGTGCCAGTAGTATACCACTGGACCCTGGGGAGTATGGCTACACCTTC. The V gene is TRBV19, the J gene TRBJ1-2; D is undetermined. CDR1 is LNHDA and CDR2 is SQIVND in the germline V gene (reference sequence). Trimming took off 2 bases at V and 5 bases at J, with 18 bases between the two ends. This CDR3 has 16 amino acids. Drawing the rest from reference TRBV19 and TRBJ1-2, the complete variable domain is DGGITQSPKYLFRKEGQNVTLSCEQNLNHDAMYWYRQDPGQGLRLIYYSQIVNDFQKGDIAEGYSVSREKKESFPLTVTSAQKNPTAFYLCASSIPLDPGEYGYTFGSGTRLTVV.

CDR3 residues: CASSPWDTLELNTGELFF. The CDR3 DNA reads TGCGCCAGCAGCCCCTGGGACACTTTAGAGCTGAACACCGGGGAGCTGTTTTTT. The V gene is TRBV4-3, the J gene TRBJ2-2, with a tentative D call TRBD1 (6 bases). V shed 4 bases and J shed 1 base, with 19 bases lying between them. Per the germline V gene, CDR1 is LGHNA and CDR2 is YSLEER. The CDR3 is made up of 18 amino acids.

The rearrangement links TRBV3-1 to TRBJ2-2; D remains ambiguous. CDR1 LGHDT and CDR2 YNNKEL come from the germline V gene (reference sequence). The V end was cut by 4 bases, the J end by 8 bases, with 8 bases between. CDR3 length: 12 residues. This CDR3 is CASSPRVGELFF. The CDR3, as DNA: TGTGCCAGCAGCCCCCGGGTTGGGGAGCTGTTTTTT.

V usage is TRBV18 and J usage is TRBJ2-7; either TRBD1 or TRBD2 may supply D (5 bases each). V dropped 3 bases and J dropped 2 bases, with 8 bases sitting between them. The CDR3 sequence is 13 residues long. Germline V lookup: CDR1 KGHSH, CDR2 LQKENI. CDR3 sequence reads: CASSPGDPYEQYF. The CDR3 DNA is TGTGCCAGCTCACCGGGGGATCCCTACGAGCAGTACTTC. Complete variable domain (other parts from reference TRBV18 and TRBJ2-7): NAGVMQNPRHLVRRRGQEARLRCSPMKGHSHVYWYRQLPEEGLKFMVYLQKENIIDESGMPKERFSAEFPKEGPSILRIQQVVRGDSAAYFCASSPGDPYEQYFGPGTRLTVT.